These 5 T cell receptor beta chains share one sample of origin, sequenced in a study of cytomegalovirus exposure and HLA in healthy donors. The study ran its PCR with 60 Vbeta and 13 Jbeta primers. Repertoires were generated with immunoSEQ multiplex PCR, while TCRdb's copy carries only in-frame clones and drops some. Among about 160,000 clones listed, approximately 80% were seen once. Sequencing input: PBMCs. The source is a man aged 50 to 59 in good health and CMV-seropositive.

The V and J genes are TRBV2 and TRBJ2-5; perhaps TRBD2 as D (5 bases). Trimming took 1 base from V and 5 from J, leaving 11 bases between them. Germline V gene sequence: CDR1 SNHLY, CDR2 FYNNEI. The CDR3 is made up of 14 amino acids. In nucleotides, the CDR3 is TGTGCCAGCAGTGAAGGAGGCCGGGGTGAGACCCAGTACTTC. This sequence encodes CASSEGGRGETQYF.

The gene calls are TRBV18 and TRBJ2-2; 7 positions agree with TRBD1. The germline V gene has CDR1 KGHSH and CDR2 LQKENI. V dropped 1 base and J dropped 4; count of bases not matched to a gene: 3. The CDR3 length is 15 residues. The CDR3 protein is CASSPQGASTGELFF. The DNA for the CDR3 is TGTGCCAGCTCACCACAGGGGGCAAGCACCGGGGAGCTGTTTTTT.

This clone is a singleton in its sample. The V and J genes are TRBV28 and TRBJ1-2; D gene unclear. The V gene lost 6 bases and the J gene lost 0 bases, with 17 bases spanning the gap. Per the germline V gene, CDR1 is MDHEN and CDR2 is SYDVKM. The CDR3 contains 16 residues. CDR3 amino acids: CASRFLGQQANYGYTF. The CDR3 DNA sequence: TGTGCCAGCAGATTCCTCGGCCAGCAGGCTAACTATGGCTACACCTTC.

This rearrangement joins TRBV27 to TRBJ2-7; 8 positions agree with TRBD1. Trimming took 5 bases from V and 2 from J; bases not matched to a gene: 5. The V gene's germline CDR1 is MNHEY and CDR2 SMNVEV (reference sequence). CDR3 length equals 14 residues. The CDR3 DNA is TGTGCCAGCAGTGACAGGGGACCTACCTACGAGCAGTACTTC. Residues: CASSDRGPTYEQYF.

The chain is built from TRBV28 and TRBJ2-5, with D hard to call. The CDR3 totals 13 residues. With 2 bases removed from V and 5 bases from J, the gap between germline ends came to 9 bases. Germline V CDR1 and CDR2: MDHEN, SYDVKM. This chain's CDR3 is CASSLLARETQYF. The CDR3 coding sequence is TGTGCCAGCAGTTTACTCGCTCGGGAGACCCAGTACTTC.